These 11 T cell receptor beta chains share one sample of origin, sequenced in a study of cytomegalovirus exposure and HLA in healthy donors. PCR was performed using 60 Vbeta and 13 Jbeta primers. Using immunoSEQ multiplex PCR, the repertoire was profiled, and TCRdb retains in-frame clones only, with some absent. The table records about 160,000 clones, 70% to 85% of them present only once. The sequenced material came from PBMCs. These receptor sequences come from a man in his forties or fifties in good health and CMV-seronegative.

This sequence joins TRBV4-3 and TRBJ2-4; tentative D call: TRBD1 (6 bases). This CDR3 comprises 13 residues. Germline V lookup: CDR1 LGHNA, CDR2 YSLEER. Trimming removed 3 bases at V and 7 bases at J, with 10 bases between. The CDR3 reads CASSQTGANIQYF. CDR3 coding DNA: TGCGCCAGCAGCCAGACAGGAGCCAACATTCAGTACTTC.

This chain connects TRBV5-1 to TRBJ1-2, with 10 nucleotides matching TRBD1. This CDR3 has 15 residues. The germline V gene encodes CDR1 SGHRS and CDR2 YFSETQ. Trimming took 3 bases from V and 2 from J; bases not matched to a gene: 4. This CDR3 reads CASSSPGQGNYGYTF. CDR3 nucleotide sequence: TGCGCCAGCAGCTCGCCGGGACAGGGGAACTATGGCTACACCTTC.

V usage is TRBV5-4 and J usage is TRBJ1-1; TRBD1 aligns across 8 bases. The CDR3 length is 15 residues. In germline, CDR1 is SGHNT, CDR2 YYREEE (reference sequence). V gave up 1 base and J gave up 4 bases; unmatched junction bases: 6. This chain's CDR3 is CASSLIQGGTTEAFF. CDR3 sequence (DNA): TGTGCCAGCAGCTTGATACAGGGGGGGACCACTGAAGCTTTCTTT.

V and J are TRBV5-1 and TRBJ2-5; TRBD2 agrees at 10 bases. Unmatched junction bases numbered 9, after V lost 4 bases and J lost 3 bases. The V gene's germline CDR1 is SGHRS and CDR2 YFSETQ. The CDR3 totals 16 residues. CDR3 DNA sequence: TGCGCCAGCAGCCCTGGGCTAGCGGGAGTAGAAGAGACCCAGTACTTC. It encodes CASSPGLAGVEETQYF.

The chain uses TRBV5-4 and TRBJ2-7; the match to TRBD2 covers 9 bases. Germline V lookup: CDR1 SGHNT, CDR2 YYREEE (reference sequence). J was trimmed by 6 bases and V by 0 bases; bases with no gene match: 10. This CDR3 is built from 16 residues. The CDR3 sequence: CASSLAGGREGLEQYF. DNA for the CDR3: TGTGCCAGCAGCTTGGCCGGCGGGCGGGAGGGCCTCGAGCAGTACTTC.

This chain links TRBV28 with TRBJ2-3; perhaps TRBD2 as D (5 bases). This CDR3 spans 16 amino acids. V lost 7 bases to trimming and J lost 4 bases, with 21 bases between them. CDR1 and CDR2 (germline): MDHEN, SYDVKM. The CDR3 loop reads CASTLSLAGEADTQYF. CDR3 bases: TGTGCCAGCACCCTGAGTCTAGCCGGAGAGGCAGATACGCAGTATTTT.

The gene calls are TRBV15 and TRBJ2-1; 9 nucleotides agree with TRBD2. Germline values: CDR1 LNHNV, CDR2 YYDKDF (reference sequence). V was clipped by 0 bases and J by 0 bases; unmatched bases: 6. This CDR3 comprises 18 residues. The CDR3 region is CATSREALAGSSYNEQFF. CDR3 nucleotides: TGTGCCACCAGCAGAGAGGCCCTAGCGGGAAGCTCCTACAATGAGCAGTTCTTC.

The V and J genes are TRBV5-4 and TRBJ1-2; no clear D. This CDR3 contains 14 residues. Germline CDR1 SGHNT, CDR2 YYREEE (reference sequence). V shed 0 bases and J shed 3 bases, with 9 bases lying between them. The CDR3 nucleotides are TGTGCCAGCAGCTTGGATCGGCAGGACTATGGCTACACCTTC. The encoded protein is CASSLDRQDYGYTF.

The chain uses TRBV28 and TRBJ1-2; 8 bases fit TRBD1. The length of the CDR3 is 14 residues. Trimming removed 4 bases from V and 1 base from J; junction bases left unmatched: 2. Germline V CDR1 and CDR2: MDHEN, SYDVKM. DNA for the CDR3: TGTGCCAGCAGTTCAGGACAGGGTAACTATGGCTACACCTTC. This codes for CASSSGQGNYGYTF.

In this sample, this clone turned up once. The chain has TRBV7-2 and TRBJ2-1, with a possible D match to TRBD2 (5 bases). This CDR3 spans 13 amino acids. Germline CDR1 SGHTA, CDR2 FQGNSA. Trimming took 5 bases from V and 4 from J, leaving 9 bases between them. CDR3 nucleotides: TGTGCCAGCAGCCCTGCGGGTTACAATGAGCAGTTCTTC. Translation: CASSPAGYNEQFF.

The V call is TRBV19, the J call TRBJ1-5; D ambiguous. The V end was cut by 7 bases, the J end by 6 bases, with 13 bases between. This CDR3 is 13 amino acids long. Germline loops: CDR1 LNHDA, CDR2 SQIVND (reference sequence). The CDR3 here is CASIHRAGQPQHF. The CDR3 nucleotides read TGTGCCAGTATTCATCGGGCGGGTCAGCCCCAGCATTTT.